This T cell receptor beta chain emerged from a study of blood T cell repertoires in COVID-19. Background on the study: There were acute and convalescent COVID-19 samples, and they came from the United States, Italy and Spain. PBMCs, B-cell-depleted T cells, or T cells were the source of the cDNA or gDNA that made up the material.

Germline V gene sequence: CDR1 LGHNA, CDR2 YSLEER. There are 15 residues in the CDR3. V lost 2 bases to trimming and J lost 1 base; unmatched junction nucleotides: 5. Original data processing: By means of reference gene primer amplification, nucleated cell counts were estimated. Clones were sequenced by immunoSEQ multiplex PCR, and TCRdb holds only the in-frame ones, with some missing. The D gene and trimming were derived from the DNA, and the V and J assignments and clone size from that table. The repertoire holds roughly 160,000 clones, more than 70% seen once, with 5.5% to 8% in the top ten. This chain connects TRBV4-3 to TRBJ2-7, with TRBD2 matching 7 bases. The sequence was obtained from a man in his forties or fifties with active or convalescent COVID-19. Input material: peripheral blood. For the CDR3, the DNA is TGCGCCAGCAGCCAACAGCGGGGTTTGTCCTACGAGCAGTACTTC. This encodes CASSQQRGLSYEQYF.